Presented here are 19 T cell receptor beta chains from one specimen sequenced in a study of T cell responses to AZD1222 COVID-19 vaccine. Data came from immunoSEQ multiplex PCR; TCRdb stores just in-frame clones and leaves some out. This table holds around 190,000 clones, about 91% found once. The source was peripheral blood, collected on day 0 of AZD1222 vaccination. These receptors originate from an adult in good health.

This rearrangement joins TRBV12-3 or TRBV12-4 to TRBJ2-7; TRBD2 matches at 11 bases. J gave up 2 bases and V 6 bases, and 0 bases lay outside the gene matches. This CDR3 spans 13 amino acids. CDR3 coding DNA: TGTGCCAGCAGACTAGCGGGAGCCTACGAGCAGTACTTC. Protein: CASRLAGAYEQYF.

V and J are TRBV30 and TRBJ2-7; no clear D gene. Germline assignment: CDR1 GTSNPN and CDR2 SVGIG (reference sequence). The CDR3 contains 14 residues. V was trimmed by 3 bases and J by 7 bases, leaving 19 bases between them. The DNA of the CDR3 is TGTGCCTGGAGGAGTGGGGTTCCACACAGTGAGCAGTACTTC. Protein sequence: CAWRSGVPHSEQYF.

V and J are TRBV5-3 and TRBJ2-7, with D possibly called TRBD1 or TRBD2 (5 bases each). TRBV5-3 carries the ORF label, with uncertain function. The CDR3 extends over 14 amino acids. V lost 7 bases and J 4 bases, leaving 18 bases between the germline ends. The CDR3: CARDRDHLFYEQYF. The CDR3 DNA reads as TGTGCCAGAGACCGGGACCATCTTTTTTACGAGCAGTACTTC.

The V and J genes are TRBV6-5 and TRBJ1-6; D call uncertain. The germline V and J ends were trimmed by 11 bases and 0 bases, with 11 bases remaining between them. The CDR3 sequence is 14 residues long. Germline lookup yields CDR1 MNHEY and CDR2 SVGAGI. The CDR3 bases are TGTGCCCTGGGGAAGAGCTCCTATAATTCACCCCTCCACTTT. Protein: CALGKSSYNSPLHF.

CDR3 in DNA: TGTGCCAGCCGCAACAACCAGGGGACTCAGTACTTC. This codes for CASRNNQGTQYF. V usage is TRBV7-3 and J usage is TRBJ2-4, with D possibly TRBD1 on 6 matching bases. This CDR3 is built from 12 residues. V dropped 8 bases and J dropped 12 bases, with 17 bases sitting between them. Germline CDR1 reads SGHTA; CDR2 reads FQGTGA.

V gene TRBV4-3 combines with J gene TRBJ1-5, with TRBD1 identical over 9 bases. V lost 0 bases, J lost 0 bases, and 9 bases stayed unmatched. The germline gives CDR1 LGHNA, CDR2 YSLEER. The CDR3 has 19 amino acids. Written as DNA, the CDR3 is TGCGCCAGCAGCCAAGATTCACCGGGACAGGGCTATAGCAATCAGCCCCAGCATTTT. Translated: CASSQDSPGQGYSNQPQHF.

The CDR3 reads CASSEAGLGAFF. CDR3 nucleotide sequence: TGTGCCAGCAGTGAAGCAGGGCTAGGAGCTTTCTTT. The V and J genes are TRBV6-1 and TRBJ1-1; D call uncertain. V lost 0 bases and J 10 bases, leaving 9 bases between the germline ends. The V gene's germline CDR1 is MNHNS and CDR2 SASEGT. There are 12 residues in the CDR3.

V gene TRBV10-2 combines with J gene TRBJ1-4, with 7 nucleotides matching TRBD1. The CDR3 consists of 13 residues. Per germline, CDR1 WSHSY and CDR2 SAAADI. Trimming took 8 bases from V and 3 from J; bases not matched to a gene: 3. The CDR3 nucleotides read TGCGCCAGCGCCGACAGGGCTAATGAAAAACTGTTTTTT. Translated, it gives CASADRANEKLFF.

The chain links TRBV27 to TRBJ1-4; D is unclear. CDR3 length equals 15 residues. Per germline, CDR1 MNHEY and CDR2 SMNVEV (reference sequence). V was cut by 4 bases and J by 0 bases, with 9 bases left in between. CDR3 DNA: TGTGCCAGCAGTTCCCAGAGTGCAACTAATGAAAAACTGTTTTTT. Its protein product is CASSSQSATNEKLFF.

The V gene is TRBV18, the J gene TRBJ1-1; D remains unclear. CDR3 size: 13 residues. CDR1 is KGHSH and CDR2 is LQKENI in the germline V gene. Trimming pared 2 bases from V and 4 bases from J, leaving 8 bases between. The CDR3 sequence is CASSPEDATEAFF. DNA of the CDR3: TGTGCCAGCTCACCAGAGGATGCCACTGAAGCTTTCTTT.

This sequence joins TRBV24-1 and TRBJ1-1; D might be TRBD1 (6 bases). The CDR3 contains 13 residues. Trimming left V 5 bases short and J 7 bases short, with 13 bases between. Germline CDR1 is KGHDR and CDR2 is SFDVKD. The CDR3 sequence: CATSGRGKGEAFF. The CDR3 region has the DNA TGTGCCACCAGTGGCAGGGGCAAGGGTGAAGCTTTCTTT.

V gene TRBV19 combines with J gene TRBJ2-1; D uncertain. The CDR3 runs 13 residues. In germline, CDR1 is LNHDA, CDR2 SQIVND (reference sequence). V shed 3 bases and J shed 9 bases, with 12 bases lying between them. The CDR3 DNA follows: TGTGCCAGTAGTATCGCCTCCTTCGGTGAGCAGTTCTTC. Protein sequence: CASSIASFGEQFF.

As DNA, the CDR3 is TGTGCCAGCAGCCCCGTTGGTCGCAGATTGGTTGGAGAGACCCAGTACTTC. It translates to CASSPVGRRLVGETQYF. The chain combines TRBV7-2 with TRBJ2-5; D is ambiguous. Germline V lookup: CDR1 SGHTA, CDR2 FQGNSA. The CDR3 has 17 amino acids. Between the trimmed V and J ends, which lost 5 bases and 4 bases, there was a span of 23 bases. Full variable domain (rest looked up from reference TRBV7-2 and TRBJ2-5): GAGVSQSPSNKVTEKGKDVELRCDPISGHTALYWYRQSLGQGLEFLIYFQGNSAPDKSGLPSDRFSAERTGGSVSTLTIQRTQQEDSAVYLCASSPVGRRLVGETQYFGPGTRLLVL.

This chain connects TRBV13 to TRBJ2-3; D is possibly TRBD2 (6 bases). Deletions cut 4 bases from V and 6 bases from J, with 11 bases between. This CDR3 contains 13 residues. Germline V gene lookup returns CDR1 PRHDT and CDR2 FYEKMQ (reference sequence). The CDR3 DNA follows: TGTGCCAGCAGCTATGGGAGGACCGATACGCAGTATTTT. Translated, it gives CASSYGRTDTQYF.

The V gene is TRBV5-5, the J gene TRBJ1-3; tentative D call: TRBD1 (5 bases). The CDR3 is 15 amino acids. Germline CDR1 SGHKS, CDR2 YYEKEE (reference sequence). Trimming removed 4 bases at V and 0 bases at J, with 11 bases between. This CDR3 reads CASSQDSLSGNTIYF. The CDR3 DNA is TGTGCCAGCAGCCAAGACAGCCTCTCTGGAAACACCATATATTTT.

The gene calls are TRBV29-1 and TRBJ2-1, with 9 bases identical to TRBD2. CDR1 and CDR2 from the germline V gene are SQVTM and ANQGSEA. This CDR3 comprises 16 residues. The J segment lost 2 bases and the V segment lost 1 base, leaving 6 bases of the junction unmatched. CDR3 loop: CSVEAAAGGTYNEQFF. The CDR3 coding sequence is TGCAGCGTTGAAGCCGCAGCGGGAGGAACCTACAATGAGCAGTTCTTC.

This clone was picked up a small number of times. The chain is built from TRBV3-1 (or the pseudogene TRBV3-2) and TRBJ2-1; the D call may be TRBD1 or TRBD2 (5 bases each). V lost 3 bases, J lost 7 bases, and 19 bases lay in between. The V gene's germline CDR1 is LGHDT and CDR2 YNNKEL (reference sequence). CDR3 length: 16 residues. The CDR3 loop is CASSHGPGRKLNEQFF. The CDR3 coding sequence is TGTGCCAGCAGCCATGGGCCGGGACGGAAGCTTAATGAGCAGTTCTTC.

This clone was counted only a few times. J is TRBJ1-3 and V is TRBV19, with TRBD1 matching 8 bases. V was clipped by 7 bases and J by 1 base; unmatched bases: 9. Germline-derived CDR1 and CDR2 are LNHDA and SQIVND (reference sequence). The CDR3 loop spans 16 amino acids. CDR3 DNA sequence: TGTGCCAGTAATCCGACAGGGGTTCCATCTGGAAACACCATATATTTT. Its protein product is CASNPTGVPSGNTIYF.

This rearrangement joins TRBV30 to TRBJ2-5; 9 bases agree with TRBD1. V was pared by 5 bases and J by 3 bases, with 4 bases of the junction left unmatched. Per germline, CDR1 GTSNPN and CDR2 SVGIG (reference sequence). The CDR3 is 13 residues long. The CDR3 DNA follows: TGTGCCTGGGGGACAGGGTTGGAAGAGACCCAGTACTTC. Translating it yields CAWGTGLEETQYF.